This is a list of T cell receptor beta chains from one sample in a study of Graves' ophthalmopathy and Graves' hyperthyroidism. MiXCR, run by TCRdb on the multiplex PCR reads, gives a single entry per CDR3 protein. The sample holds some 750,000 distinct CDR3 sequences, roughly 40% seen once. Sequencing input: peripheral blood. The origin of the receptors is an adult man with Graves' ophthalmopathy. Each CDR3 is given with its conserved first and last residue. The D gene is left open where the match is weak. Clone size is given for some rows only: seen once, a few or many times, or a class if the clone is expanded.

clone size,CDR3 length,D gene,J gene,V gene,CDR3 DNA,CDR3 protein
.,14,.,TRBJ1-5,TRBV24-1,TGTGCCACCAGTGACACGGGGTGGGGTCAGCCCCAGCATTTT,CATSDTGWGQPQHF
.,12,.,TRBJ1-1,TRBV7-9,TGTGCCAGCAGCTTGGGGGAAAATGAAGCTTTCTTT,CASSLGENEAFF
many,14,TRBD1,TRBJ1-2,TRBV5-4,TGTGCCAGCAGCCGCGACAGGGGAGGCTATGGCTACACCTTC,CASSRDRGGYGYTF
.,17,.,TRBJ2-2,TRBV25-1,TGTGCCAGCAGCTTAGATCTCGGGGGACTGAACACCGGGGAGCTGTTTTTT,CASSLDLGGLNTGELFF
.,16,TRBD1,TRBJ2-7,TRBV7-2,TGTGCCAGCAGCACCCCTACCGGGACAGGGGGCTTCGAGCAGTACTTC,CASSTPTGTGGFEQYF
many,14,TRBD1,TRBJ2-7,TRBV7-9,TGTGCCAGCAGCTCGGGACAGGGCTATGGTGAGCAGTACTTC,CASSSGQGYGEQYF
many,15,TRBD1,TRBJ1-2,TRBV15,TGTGCCACCAGCAGACGGGACAGGGGAAACTATGGCTACACCTTC,CATSRRDRGNYGYTF
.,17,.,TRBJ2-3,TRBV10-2,TGCGCCAGCAGTGAACCCCGGTCCACTCTTAGCACAGATACGCAGTATTTT,CASSEPRSTLSTDTQYF
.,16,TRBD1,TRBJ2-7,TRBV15,TGTGCCACCAGCAGGGTCGCCGGGACAGGGGGCGACGAGCAGTACTTC,CATSRVAGTGGDEQYF
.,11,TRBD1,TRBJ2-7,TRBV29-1,TGCAGCGGGCAGGGGGACCACGAGCAGTACTTC,CSGQGDHEQYF